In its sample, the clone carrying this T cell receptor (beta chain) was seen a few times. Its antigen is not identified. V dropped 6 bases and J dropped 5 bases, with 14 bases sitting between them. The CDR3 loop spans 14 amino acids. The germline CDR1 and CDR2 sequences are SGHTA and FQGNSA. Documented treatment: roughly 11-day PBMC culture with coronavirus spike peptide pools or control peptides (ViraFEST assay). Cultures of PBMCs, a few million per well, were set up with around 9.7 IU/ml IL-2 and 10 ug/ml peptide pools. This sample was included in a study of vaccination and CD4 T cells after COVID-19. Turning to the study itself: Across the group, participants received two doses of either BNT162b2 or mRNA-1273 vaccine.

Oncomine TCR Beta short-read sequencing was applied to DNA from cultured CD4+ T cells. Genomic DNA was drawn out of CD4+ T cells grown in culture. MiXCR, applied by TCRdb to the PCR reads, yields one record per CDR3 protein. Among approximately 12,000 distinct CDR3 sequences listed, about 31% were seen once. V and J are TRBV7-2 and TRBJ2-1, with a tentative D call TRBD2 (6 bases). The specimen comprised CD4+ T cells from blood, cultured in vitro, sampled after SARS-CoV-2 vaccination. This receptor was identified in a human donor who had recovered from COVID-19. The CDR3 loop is CASRVGPGDNEQFF. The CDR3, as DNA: TGTGCCAGCAGGGTGGGACCGGGAGACAATGAGCAGTTCTTC.